The 14 T cell receptor beta chains listed next were all sequenced from one sample in a study of shared clonotypes between healthy human individuals. Measured with immunoSEQ multiplex PCR; TCRdb has only the in-frame clones, and not every one. The table includes about 1.5 million clones, approximately 98% detected once. The sequenced sample was naive CD4+ T cells sorted from blood. Subset reported: CD45RA+ positively selected. These receptors were collected from a man between 25 and 39 years old in good health.

V is TRBV28 and J is TRBJ1-5; D not resolved. With 6 bases removed from V and 6 bases from J, the gap between germline ends came to 12 bases. CDR1 MDHEN and CDR2 SYDVKM come from the germline V gene. This CDR3 comprises 13 residues. DNA for the CDR3: TGTGCCAGCAGCTACCCTCCGAGTCAGCCCCAGCATTTT. Its protein product is CASSYPPSQPQHF.

The CDR3 DNA is TGTGCCAGCAGTCCCCGGGGCTGGCGGGGCTCCTACGAGCAGTACTTC. Translation gives CASSPRGWRGSYEQYF. J is TRBJ2-7 and V is TRBV28, with D possibly matching TRBD2 (6 bases). The V end was cut by 5 bases, the J end by 0 bases, with 17 bases between. Germline V gene lookup returns CDR1 MDHEN and CDR2 SYDVKM. The CDR3 extends over 16 amino acids.

The chain uses TRBV19 and TRBJ1-5; the D is unclear. CDR3 size: 14 residues. Germline loops: CDR1 LNHDA, CDR2 SQIVND (reference sequence). Trimming cost V 3 bases and J 5 bases, with 11 bases left between them. CDR3 residues: CASSIQPAYQPQHF. CDR3 sequence (DNA): TGTGCCAGTAGTATCCAACCTGCTTATCAGCCCCAGCATTTT.

The rearrangement links TRBV5-5 to TRBJ2-2, with D uncertain. V lost 3 bases to trimming and J lost 6 bases, with 6 bases between them. The CDR3 has 12 amino acids. The germline gives CDR1 SGHKS, CDR2 YYEKEE (reference sequence). In nucleotides, the CDR3 is TGTGCCAGCAGCTCTTATCCCGGGGAGCTGTTTTTT. Its protein is CASSSYPGELFF.

The rearrangement joins TRBV2 to TRBJ2-7, with no clear D. Germline CDR1 reads SNHLY; CDR2 reads FYNNEI. CDR3 length equals 12 residues. The V end lost 6 bases, the J end lost 2 bases, and 8 bases lay between the germline ends. Here the CDR3 reads CASRGGAYEQYF. The CDR3 bases are TGTGCCAGCAGAGGCGGCGCCTACGAGCAGTACTTC.

The V and J genes are TRBV6-4 and TRBJ1-4; D is possibly TRBD1 (5 bases). The length of the CDR3 is 13 residues. In germline, CDR1 is MRHNA, CDR2 SNTAGT. The V and J ends lost 7 bases and 6 bases respectively, with 12 bases between them. The CDR3 protein is CASTVGTDEKLFF. CDR3 DNA: TGTGCCAGCACCGTGGGGACGGATGAAAAACTGTTTTTT.

This rearrangement joins TRBV5-4 to TRBJ2-7; D may be TRBD1 or TRBD2 (5 bases each). V lost 6 bases and J lost 2, with 15 bases in between. The germline gives CDR1 SGHNT, CDR2 YYREEE (reference sequence). The CDR3 extends over 14 amino acids. CDR3 region: CASTRGGNAYEQYF. The CDR3 nucleotides are TGTGCCAGCACCCGTGGGGGAAACGCCTACGAGCAGTACTTC. Full variable domain (remainder filled in from reference TRBV5-4 and TRBJ2-7): ETGVTQSPTHLIKTRGQQVTLRCSSQSGHNTVSWYQQALGQGPQFIFQYYREEENGRGNFPPRFSGLQFPNYSSELNVNALELDDSALYLCASTRGGNAYEQYFGPGTRLTVT.

V usage is TRBV4-2 and J usage is TRBJ2-7, with 10 nucleotides matching TRBD2. The length of the CDR3 is 14 residues. Trimming at V came to 0 bases and at J to 10 bases, leaving 6 bases not matched to a gene. Germline CDR1 LGHNA, CDR2 YNFKEQ. The CDR3 region is CASSQDRLAGDQYF. CDR3 nucleotides: TGTGCCAGCAGCCAAGATAGGCTAGCGGGAGATCAGTACTTC.

The chain couples TRBV5-1 to TRBJ2-1, with unresolved D. In germline, CDR1 is SGHRS, CDR2 YFSETQ. This CDR3 contains 13 residues. Trimming removed 5 bases from V and 3 bases from J, with 9 bases in between. CDR3 sequence reads: CASSPTHYNEQFF. CDR3 DNA: TGCGCCAGCAGTCCGACCCACTACAATGAGCAGTTCTTC.

The chain is built from TRBV7-6 and TRBJ2-1, with a tentative D call TRBD2 (5 bases). Trimming removed 0 bases at V and 1 base at J, with 10 bases between. The germline V gene encodes CDR1 SGHVS and CDR2 FNYEAQ. The CDR3 runs to 16 residues. The CDR3, as DNA: TGTGCCAGCAGCTTAGCGGGAGCGCTATCCTACAATGAGCAGTTCTTC. Amino acid sequence: CASSLAGALSYNEQFF.

The chain is built from TRBV10-3 and TRBJ2-2; TRBD1 might be the D (6 bases). The CDR3 is 14 residues long. Germline V gene data show CDR1 as ENHRY and CDR2 as SYGVKD. Trimming took off 0 bases at V and 11 bases at J, with 13 bases between the two ends. The CDR3 sequence is CAISESQGHRELFF. CDR3 DNA: TGTGCCATCAGTGAGTCTCAGGGACATCGTGAGCTGTTTTTT.

The chain has TRBV6-6 and TRBJ2-2; 9 bases are a match to TRBD2. The CDR3 contains 15 residues. Germline V lookup: CDR1 MNHNY, CDR2 SVGAGI (reference sequence). The V segment lost 5 bases and the J segment 6 bases; nucleotides outside the gene matches: 7. DNA of the CDR3: TGTGCCAGCAGTCGGTATAGCGGGAGCTCCGGGGAGCTGTTTTTT. Protein sequence: CASSRYSGSSGELFF.

The chain couples TRBV6-1 to TRBJ1-1; the match to TRBD1 covers 7 bases. Germline assignment: CDR1 MNHNS and CDR2 SASEGT. V lost 5 bases, J lost 1 base, and 4 bases stayed unmatched. The CDR3 consists of 14 residues. The CDR3 region has the DNA TGTGCCAGCAGTTCCGACAGGGCGAACACTGAAGCTTTCTTT. Its translation: CASSSDRANTEAFF.

The chain uses TRBV28 and TRBJ2-5; TRBD2 might be the D (5 bases). V lost 7 bases and J lost 5, with 11 bases in between. Germline values: CDR1 MDHEN, CDR2 SYDVKM. The CDR3 spans 12 residues. CDR3 region: CASKAEWETQYF. CDR3 coding DNA: TGTGCCAGCAAAGCGGAGTGGGAGACCCAGTACTTC. The full variable domain, rest sourced from reference TRBV28 and TRBJ2-5, is DVKVTQSSRYLVKRTGEKVFLECVQDMDHENMFWYRQDPGLGLRLIYFSYDVKMKEKGDIPEGYSVSREKKERFSLILESASTNQTSMYLCASKAEWETQYFGPGTRLLVL.